This TCR beta chain was captured in a study of shared T cell receptors in the human thymus. The repertoire was sequenced with immunoSEQ multiplex PCR; TCRdb's copy has only in-frame clones and lacks some. The sample carries 640,000 or so clones, 80% to 90% recorded once. Germline trimming cut 6 bases from V and 6 bases from J; bases unmatched to any gene: 5. Germline CDR1 MNHNY, CDR2 SVGAGI (reference sequence). The CDR3 totals 14 residues. The same specimen was also included in a second study, on human thymus T cells. That work states: The people who donated were healthy Finnish babies having corrective surgery for congenital heart defects.

This rearrangement joins TRBV6-6 to TRBJ2-3; TRBD2 aligns across 11 bases. The clonotype originates from a boy in the first two years of life with a congenital heart defect. The sequenced sample consisted of thymocytes. The CDR3 spells CASSVTSGNDTQYF. The CDR3 region has the DNA TGTGCCAGCAGCGTGACTAGCGGGAACGATACGCAGTATTTT.